Sequencing of this TCR beta chain was carried out in a study of response to subunit inactivated influenza vaccine. TCRdb recomputed calls from the RT-PCR reads with MiXCR, one row per CDR3 protein. The sample records around 490,000 distinct CDR3 sequences, around 8% being singletons. V was trimmed by 2 bases and J by 6 bases, leaving 11 bases between them. This CDR3 is 14 amino acids long. Germline V gene data show CDR1 as SGHTA and CDR2 as FQGNSA. This clonotype showed up many times. The antigen remains unidentified. General study results and limits: New T cells are recruited in small numbers by each seasonal influenza vaccination, according to the authors' suggestion.

The gene calls are TRBV7-2 and TRBJ2-1; D is ambiguous. The source was PBMCs from blood, collected about 24 months after vaccination. The source of this sequence is a man between 45 and 75 years old who received an inactivated influenza vaccine. The CDR3 nucleotides read TGTGCCAGCAGCTTATCCCTGCTGGGCAATGAGCAGTTCTTC. This gives the protein CASSLSLLGNEQFF.